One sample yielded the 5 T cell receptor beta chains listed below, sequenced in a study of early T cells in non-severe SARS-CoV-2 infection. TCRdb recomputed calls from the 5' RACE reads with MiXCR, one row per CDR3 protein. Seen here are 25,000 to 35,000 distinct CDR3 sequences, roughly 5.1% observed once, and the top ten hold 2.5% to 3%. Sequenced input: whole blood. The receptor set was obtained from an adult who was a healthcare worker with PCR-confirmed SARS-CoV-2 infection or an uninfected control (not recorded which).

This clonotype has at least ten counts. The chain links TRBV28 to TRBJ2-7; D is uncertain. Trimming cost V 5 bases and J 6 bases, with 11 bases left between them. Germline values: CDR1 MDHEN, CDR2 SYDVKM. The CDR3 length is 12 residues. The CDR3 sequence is CASSTGPGEQYF. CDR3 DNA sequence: TGTGCCAGCAGTACGGGCCCCGGCGAGCAGTACTTC.

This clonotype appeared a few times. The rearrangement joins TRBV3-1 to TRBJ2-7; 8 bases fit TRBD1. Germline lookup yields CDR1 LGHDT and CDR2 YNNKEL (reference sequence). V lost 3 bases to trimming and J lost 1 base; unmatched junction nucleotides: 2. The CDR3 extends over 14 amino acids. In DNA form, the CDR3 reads TGTGCCAGCAGCCAGGGGACAGGTTCCTACGAGCAGTACTTC. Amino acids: CASSQGTGSYEQYF.

The CDR3, as DNA: TGCGCCAGCAGCCCATCCCGGGACAGGGACAACACTGAAGCTTTCTTT. It translates to CASSPSRDRDNTEAFF. The chain couples TRBV5-1 to TRBJ1-1; TRBD1 agrees at 9 bases. Per germline, CDR1 SGHRS and CDR2 YFSETQ. V was pared by 4 bases and J by 2 bases, with 9 bases of the junction left unmatched. The CDR3 is 16 residues long.

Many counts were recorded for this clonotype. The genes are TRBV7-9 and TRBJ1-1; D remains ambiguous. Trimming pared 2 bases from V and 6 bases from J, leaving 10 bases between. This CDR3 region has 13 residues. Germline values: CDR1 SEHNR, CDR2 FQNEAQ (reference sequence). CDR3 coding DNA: TGTGCCAGCAGCTTACCGCCCTACGCTGAAGCTTTCTTT. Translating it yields CASSLPPYAEAFF.

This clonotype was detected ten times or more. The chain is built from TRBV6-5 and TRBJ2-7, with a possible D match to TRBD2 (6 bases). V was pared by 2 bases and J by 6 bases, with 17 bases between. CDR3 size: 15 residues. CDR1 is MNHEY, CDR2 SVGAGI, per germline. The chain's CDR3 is CASSYDWGRSGEQYF. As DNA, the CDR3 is TGTGCCAGCAGTTACGACTGGGGGAGGAGCGGCGAGCAGTACTTC.